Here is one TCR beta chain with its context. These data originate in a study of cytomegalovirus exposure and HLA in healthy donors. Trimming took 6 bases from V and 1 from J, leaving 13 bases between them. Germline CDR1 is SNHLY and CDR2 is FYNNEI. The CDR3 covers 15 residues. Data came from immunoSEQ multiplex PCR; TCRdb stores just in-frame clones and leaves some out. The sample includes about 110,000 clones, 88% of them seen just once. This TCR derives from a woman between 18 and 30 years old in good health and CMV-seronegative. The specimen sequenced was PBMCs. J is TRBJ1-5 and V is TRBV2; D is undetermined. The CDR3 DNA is TGTGCCAGCAGCCCCGTGGAGGGAAGCAATCAGCCCCAGCATTTT. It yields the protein CASSPVEGSNQPQHF.